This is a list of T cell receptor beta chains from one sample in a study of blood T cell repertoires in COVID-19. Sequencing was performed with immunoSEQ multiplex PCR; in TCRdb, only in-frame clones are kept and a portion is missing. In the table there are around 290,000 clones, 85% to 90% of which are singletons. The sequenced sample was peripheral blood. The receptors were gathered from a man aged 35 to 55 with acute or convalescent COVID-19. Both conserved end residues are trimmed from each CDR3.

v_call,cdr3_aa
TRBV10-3,AISETGTDYGYT
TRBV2,ASRDTSSLGSHEKLF
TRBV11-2,ASSLVLSYNEQF
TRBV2,ASSGWEGNQPQH
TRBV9,ASSATGGNQPQH
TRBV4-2,ASSQDWGQNYGYT
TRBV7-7,ASSLDRNTEAF
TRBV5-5,ASSWGWRNSSTDTQY
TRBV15,ATSRTGENTEAF
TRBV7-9,ASSWGLAETQY
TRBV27,ASSLSGGGGYEQY
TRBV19,ASSLRQGEGYGYT
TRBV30,AWSGGTPEQY
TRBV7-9,ASSLLADSYEQY
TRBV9,ASSAFTSDNEQF
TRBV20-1,SARRGETQY
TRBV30,AWSVGSGAGNTIY
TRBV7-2,ASSLAPGAGYEQY
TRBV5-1,ASSLGSEYNEQF
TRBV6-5,ASSPPGGNGYT
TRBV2,ASSESGNTIY
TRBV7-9,ASSQRTSGAPTKNIQY
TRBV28,ASSLGGLAGGREQY
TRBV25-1,ASSEAGWNTEAF
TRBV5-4,ASRSGNSPLH
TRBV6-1,ASSEPGGLPPEKY
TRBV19,ATQGDRGLYNEQF
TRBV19,ASRAGLNTEAF
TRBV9,ASSRGLNTEAF
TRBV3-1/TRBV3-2,ASSLRQGYGYT
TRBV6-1,ASSEARYEQY
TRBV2,ASSARQGDGEKLF
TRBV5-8,ASSLRVLENYGYT
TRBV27,ASSLKPLAGEQF
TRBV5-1,ASSPRDGGAYNEQF
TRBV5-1,ASSPRAVLYNEQF
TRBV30,AWSDSRSPLH
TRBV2,ASSSGTGFYEQY
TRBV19,ASSMGQGNQPQH
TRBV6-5,ASRLGQDSYEQY
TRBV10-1,ALHPRGAAIQY
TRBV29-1,SVELLAGSYEQY
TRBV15,ATSREGTGLYSNQPQH
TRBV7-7,ASSQLGGGSSYNSPLH
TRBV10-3,AISELHGTLNTGELF
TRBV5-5,ASSFGSLAKNIQY
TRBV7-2,ASSLNSLSSGNTIY
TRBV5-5,ASSLEGGSGTEAF
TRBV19,ASSILGRAF
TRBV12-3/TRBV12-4,ASRRTGPYGYT
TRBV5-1,ASRLTGKGQETQY
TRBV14,ASSQDPGGTEAF
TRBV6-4,ASSVGQGFNSPLH